These 21 T cell receptor beta chains share one sample of origin, sequenced in a study of T cell responses to AZD1222 COVID-19 vaccine. The method was immunoSEQ multiplex PCR; TCRdb's version includes in-frame clones alone and lacks a portion of them. The sample has under 150,000 clones, 85% to 95% seen once. The sample consisted of peripheral blood, taken on day 0 of AZD1222 vaccination. Receptors were obtained from an adult in good health.

With regard to this clone: Other DNA sequences from this sample encode an identical CDR3 as well. The J gene is TRBJ2-5, the V gene TRBV5-1; TRBD2 agrees at 12 bases. V lost 3 bases, J lost 2 bases, and 2 bases stayed unmatched. The CDR3 covers 15 residues. Germline V gene sequence: CDR1 SGHRS, CDR2 YFSETQ. CDR3 in amino acids: CASSSGLAGQETQYF. CDR3 DNA sequence: TGCGCCAGCAGCTCCGGACTAGCGGGACAAGAGACCCAGTACTTC.

This clone was detected only once. The J gene is TRBJ2-1, the V gene TRBV10-1, with a possible D match to TRBD1 (5 bases). The V gene's germline CDR1 is WNHNN and CDR2 SYGVQD (reference sequence). The CDR3 has 12 residues. Between the trimmed V and J ends, which lost 2 bases and 14 bases, there was a span of 13 bases. The CDR3 coding sequence is TGCGCCAGCAGTGAGGGGGCGCAAGGGGAGTTCTTC. Its protein product is CASSEGAQGEFF.

The chain joins TRBV5-6 to TRBJ1-1; D remains ambiguous. CDR1 and CDR2 (germline): SGHDT, YYEEEE. The CDR3 is made up of 13 amino acids. V was cut by 4 bases and J by 1 base, with 8 bases left in between. DNA of the CDR3: TGTGCCAGCAGCGAGAGAGGGAACACTGAAGCTTTCTTT. It encodes CASSERGNTEAFF.

This clone showed up just once. The chain carries TRBV6-2 or TRBV6-3 and TRBJ1-2; 7 bases fit TRBD1. Germline-derived CDR1 and CDR2 are MNHEY and SVGEGT. V dropped 2 bases and J dropped 4; count of bases not matched to a gene: 4. The CDR3 contains 14 residues. The DNA of the CDR3 is TGTGCCAGCAGTTACGTGACAGGGCGCTATGGCTACACCTTC. Translating gives CASSYVTGRYGYTF.

V is TRBV5-4 and J is TRBJ1-4; D call uncertain. V was pared by 0 bases and J by 5 bases, with 11 bases between. The CDR3 runs 15 residues. Germline CDR1 is SGHNT and CDR2 is YYREEE (reference sequence). The CDR3 DNA follows: TGTGCCAGCAGCTTGGCCGGACGGACGAATGAAAAACTGTTTTTT. Protein sequence: CASSLAGRTNEKLFF.

This clone was observed a few times. The chain is built from TRBV14 and TRBJ2-7, with 9 bases lining up with TRBD2. V lost 5 bases, J lost 6 bases, and 8 bases stayed unmatched. CDR1 is SGHDN and CDR2 is FVKESK in the germline V gene. CDR3 length: 14 amino acids. CDR3 residues: CASSYGTSRLEQYF. For the CDR3, the DNA is TGTGCCAGCAGCTACGGGACTAGCCGTCTCGAGCAGTACTTC.

V usage is TRBV9 and J usage is TRBJ2-3; the match to TRBD2 covers 11 bases. This CDR3 is 16 amino acids long. Germline V gene sequence: CDR1 SGDLS, CDR2 YYNGEE. J was trimmed by 4 bases and V by 0 bases; bases with no gene match: 4. CDR3 sequence: CASSVASGGIADTQYF. The CDR3 DNA sequence: TGTGCCAGCAGCGTAGCTAGCGGGGGGATCGCAGATACGCAGTATTTT.

The chain uses TRBV4-3 and TRBJ1-4; no firm D call. The V end was cut by 0 bases, the J end by 5 bases, with 16 bases between. Germline V lookup: CDR1 LGHNA, CDR2 YSLEER. The CDR3 extends over 17 amino acids. CDR3 residues: CASSQDLVPGYNEKLFF. The CDR3, as DNA: TGCGCCAGCAGCCAAGATCTGGTCCCAGGATACAATGAAAAACTGTTTTTT.

This clone was detected only once. V gene TRBV7-3 combines with J gene TRBJ2-5, with a tentative D call TRBD2 (5 bases). Germline loops: CDR1 SGHTA, CDR2 FQGTGA. The CDR3 is 14 residues long. The germline V and J ends were trimmed by 5 bases and 5 bases, with 15 bases remaining between them. CDR3 DNA sequence: TGTGCCAGCAGCCCCAGGCCCGGCGGGGAGACCCAGTACTTC. Its protein product is CASSPRPGGETQYF.

This chain links TRBV10-3 with TRBJ2-7; 13 nucleotides align to TRBD2. CDR3 length: 17 amino acids. The germline CDR1 and CDR2 sequences are ENHRY and SYGVKD. V lost 6 bases and J lost 7; bases outside the gene matches: 15. The CDR3 nucleotides read TGTGCCATCAGCGATTTGCAAGGACTAGCGGGAGTTGTGGAGCAGTACTTC. Protein sequence: CAISDLQGLAGVVEQYF.

The chain uses TRBV10-3 and TRBJ1-1, with 8 bases fitting TRBD1. From germline, CDR1 is ENHRY and CDR2 SYGVKD. After removal of 8 bases from V and 4 bases from J, the junction contained 6 bases not matched to a gene. CDR3 length: 13 amino acids. The CDR3 nucleotides read TGTGCCATCGGAATACAGGGGGGCACTGAAGCTTTCTTT. Translation gives CAIGIQGGTEAFF.

This sequence joins TRBV28 and TRBJ2-7; 9 positions match TRBD2. There are 18 residues in the CDR3. The germline gives CDR1 MDHEN, CDR2 SYDVKM. V dropped 4 bases and J dropped 2; count of bases not matched to a gene: 15. CDR3 nucleotides: TGTGCCAGCAGTTCCCCATTAGAGGCTAGCGGGACTACCTACGAGCAGTACTTC. It encodes CASSSPLEASGTTYEQYF.

The chain recombines TRBV7-2 with TRBJ2-2, with D unresolved. The germline V gene has CDR1 SGHTA and CDR2 FQGNSA. The CDR3 covers 15 residues. The V end was cut by 1 base, the J end by 4 bases, with 10 bases between. The CDR3 loop reads CASSLVQVSTGELFF. The DNA of the CDR3 is TGTGCCAGCAGCTTAGTGCAGGTATCCACCGGGGAGCTGTTTTTT.

The genes are TRBV5-1 and TRBJ2-3, with TRBD2 matching over 9 bases. V dropped 1 base and J dropped 1; count of bases not matched to a gene: 4. The CDR3 is 16 amino acids. Per germline, CDR1 SGHRS and CDR2 YFSETQ. CDR3 sequence (DNA): TGCGCCAGCAGCTTGAGCGGGAGGACAGGCACAGATACGCAGTATTTT. Its protein is CASSLSGRTGTDTQYF.

In this sample, this clone turned up once. V gene TRBV7-2 combines with J gene TRBJ2-1, with 10 bases that match TRBD2. The V gene's germline CDR1 is SGHTA and CDR2 FQGNSA. The length of the CDR3 is 15 residues. Trimming removed 5 bases from V and 2 bases from J; junction bases left unmatched: 3. The CDR3 DNA reads TGTGCCAGCAGCGTACTAGCGGGGCCCTACAATGAGCAGTTCTTC. Amino acid sequence: CASSVLAGPYNEQFF.

The V call is TRBV28, the J call TRBJ2-7; TRBD2 is a possible D gene (6 bases). Germline values: CDR1 MDHEN, CDR2 SYDVKM. CDR3 length: 14 residues. V was cut by 4 bases and J by 3 bases, with 13 bases left in between. In DNA, the CDR3 is TGTGCCAGCAGTTGGGGACTGGCCCTCTACGAGCAGTACTTC. It specifies CASSWGLALYEQYF.

This sequence joins TRBV19 and TRBJ1-1, with D uncertain. V lost 3 bases to trimming and J lost 7 bases, with 15 bases between them. The CDR3 has 14 residues. Per the germline V gene, CDR1 is LNHDA and CDR2 is SQIVND (reference sequence). The CDR3 nucleotides are TGTGCCAGTAGTATGAACGCTTTACATGGTGAAGCTTTCTTT. This translates into CASSMNALHGEAFF.

The V and J genes are TRBV6-5 and TRBJ2-5, with 10 bases lining up with TRBD1. The junction had 7 bases not matched to a gene; V was cut back by 6 bases and J by 3 bases. This CDR3 spans 15 amino acids. Germline assignment: CDR1 MNHEY and CDR2 SVGAGI. The CDR3, as DNA: TGTGCCAGCAGCCAATGGGACAGGGGAAAAGAGACCCAGTACTTC. Encoded protein: CASSQWDRGKETQYF.

This rearrangement joins TRBV10-3 to TRBJ1-1; D may be TRBD1 (5 bases). The CDR3 has 14 amino acids. The germline V gene encodes CDR1 ENHRY and CDR2 SYGVKD. Trimming stripped 2 bases from V and 1 base from J, with 8 bases between. The CDR3 DNA is TGTGCCATCAGTGAGGCGGGGACGAACACTGAAGCTTTCTTT. Protein: CAISEAGTNTEAFF.

The V and J genes are TRBV5-4 and TRBJ2-7, with 8 bases identical to TRBD1. CDR3 size: 15 residues. Germline-derived CDR1 and CDR2 are SGHNT and YYREEE (reference sequence). V trimming: 1 base; J trimming: 4 bases; junction bases outside the gene matches: 7. The CDR3 sequence is CASSLNPGGAYEQYF. CDR3 coding DNA: TGTGCCAGCAGCTTGAATCCAGGGGGCGCTTACGAGCAGTACTTC.

The chain couples TRBV7-2 to TRBJ2-3, with unresolved D. The length of the CDR3 is 12 residues. The germline CDR1 and CDR2 sequences are SGHTA and FQGNSA. V was pared by 4 bases and J by 2 bases, with 4 bases between. The CDR3 DNA reads TGTGCCAGCAGCTCACTCACAGATACGCAGTATTTT. It specifies CASSSLTDTQYF. The full variable domain, with the rest looked up from reference TRBV7-2 and TRBJ2-3, is GAGVSQSPSNKVTEKGKDVELRCDPISGHTALYWYRQSLGQGLEFLIYFQGNSAPDKSGLPSDRFSAERTGGSVSTLTIQRTQQEDSAVYLCASSSLTDTQYFGPGTRLTVL.